This TCR beta chain was recorded in a study of blood T cell repertoires in COVID-19. V shed 4 bases, J shed 1 base, and the junction held 6 bases outside the gene matches. CDR1 is SGDLS, CDR2 YYNGEE, per germline. The CDR3 covers 16 residues. Here immunoSEQ multiplex PCR was the method, and the copy in TCRdb shows in-frame clones only, minus some. Of approximately 250,000 clones listed, 86% are singletons. This clonotype originated in a man under 40 who had recovered from COVID-19. The chain couples TRBV9 to TRBJ2-7, with TRBD2 matching over 12 bases. Material: peripheral blood. The CDR3 DNA follows: TGTGCCAGCAGCCCCTCCGGGACTAGCGGGTCCTACGAGCAGTACTTC. Translated, it gives CASSPSGTSGSYEQYF.